This is a list of T cell receptor beta chains from one sample in a study of blood T cell repertoires in COVID-19. Data came from immunoSEQ multiplex PCR; TCRdb stores just in-frame clones and leaves some out. The sample lists about 140,000 clones, 70% to 90% occurring once. The source material was PBMCs or T cells enriched from blood (not recorded which). Receptor source: a woman aged 45-60 years with acute COVID-19. Each CDR3 is given with its conserved first and last residue. D genes are given only for firm matches. Size tells how often a clone was seen (once, few, many) or the class of an expanded clone, and some rows leave it out.

- TRBJ2-5 TRBV9 TRBD1 TGTGCCAGCAGCGCGGACAGGGGATCGGAGACCCAGTACTTC CASSADRGSETQYF
- TRBJ2-3 TRBV6-5 - TGTGCCAGGCGGTGGACTACCGCAGATACGCAGTATTTT CARRWTTADTQYF
- TRBJ2-1 TRBV5-1 TRBD2 TGCGCCAGCAGCTTTATGGCTAGCGGGGCTTACAATGAGCAGTTCTTC CASSFMASGAYNEQFF
- TRBJ1-2 TRBV28 - TGTGCCAGCAGCCAGGGGATATCCTATGGCTACACCTTC CASSQGISYGYTF
- TRBJ1-1 TRBV4-2 - TGTGCCAGCAGCCAAGCAGGGAAGGGGACTGAAGCTTTCTTT CASSQAGKGTEAFF
- TRBJ1-4 TRBV15 - TGTGCCACCAGCAGAGACACAGGATCAGAGGAAAAACTGTTTTTT CATSRDTGSEEKLFF
- TRBJ2-1 TRBV20-1 TRBD2 TGCAGTGCTAGTTTAGCGGGAGCCTACAATGAGCAGTTCTTC CSASLAGAYNEQFF
- TRBJ2-1 TRBV7-2 TRBD1 TGTGCCAGCTCACAGGACAGGGGGCGTTCGGGGAATGAGCAGTTCTTC CASSQDRGRSGNEQFF
- TRBJ2-7 TRBV7-2 - TGTGCCAGCAGCTTGGACACTCACTACGAGCAGTACTTC CASSLDTHYEQYF
- TRBJ2-1 TRBV11-3 TRBD2 TGTGCCAGCAGTCGCGTGGGTCCGGCTAGCGGGGGATACAATGAGCAGTTCTTC CASSRVGPASGGYNEQFF
- TRBJ1-1 TRBV29-1 - TGCAGCGTTGTTTTTCCGGACAGCCGTTCTGAAGCTTTCTTT CSVVFPDSRSEAFF
- TRBJ2-2 TRBV7-9 - TGTGCCAGCAGCTTATTTGCGGGGAACACCGGGGAGCTGTTTTTT CASSLFAGNTGELFF
- TRBJ2-1 TRBV27 TRBD1 TGTGCCAGCAGTTTCCTAGCCGCGGGACAGGGGGAAAATGAGCAGTTCTTC CASSFLAAGQGENEQFF
- TRBJ2-3 TRBV11-3 TRBD2 TGTGCCAGCAGCCCGGGACTAGCGACAGATACGCAGTATTTT CASSPGLATDTQYF
few TRBJ1-5 TRBV7-2 - TGTGCCAGCAGACGTACAGGGATAGATCAGCCCCAGCATTTT CASRRTGIDQPQHF
- TRBJ2-3 TRBV24-1 TRBD1 TGTGCCACCAGTCCGGGACAGGGGGCCCCAGATACGCAGTATTTT CATSPGQGAPDTQYF
- TRBJ2-4 TRBV19 TRBD1 TGTGCCAGTAGTATCTACAGGGGAACCAAAAACATTCAGTACTTC CASSIYRGTKNIQYF
- TRBJ2-1 TRBV4-1 TRBD2 TGCGCCAGCAGCCAAGATCCTAGCGGAGCATACAATGAGCAGTTCTTC CASSQDPSGAYNEQFF
- TRBJ2-7 TRBV27 - TGTGCCAGCAGCCGAGGGAGGCAGGGTTCCGACGAGCAGTACTTC CASSRGRQGSDEQYF
- TRBJ2-7 TRBV11-3 TRBD1 TGTGCCAGCAGCGTTGAGGGACAGGGAAGGTACGAGCAGTACTTC CASSVEGQGRYEQYF
- TRBJ1-1 TRBV19 TRBD1 TGTGCCAGTAGTCCTAGGGGGCGTAGCACTGAAGCTTTCTTT CASSPRGRSTEAFF
- TRBJ2-3 TRBV27 - TGTGCCAGCTCCCTCCGGAGGGCCACAAGCACAGATACGCAGTATTTT CASSLRRATSTDTQYF
- TRBJ1-3 TRBV19 TRBD1 TGTGCCAGTAGTACCACAGGGGGATCTGGAAACACCATATATTTT CASSTTGGSGNTIYF
few TRBJ2-7 TRBV5-1 - TGCGCCAGCAGCGCAGGGATATATGAGACCCACGAGCAGTACTTC CASSAGIYETHEQYF